A single count supports the clone carrying this TCR beta chain. Method: immunoSEQ multiplex PCR; TCRdb's copy keeps in-frame clones and lacks some. The data contain some 270,000 clones, about nine tenths of them seen just once; the ten biggest clones take up roughly 1.9%. The data belong to a study of blood T cell repertoires in COVID-19. The CDR3 runs to 18 residues. Germline CDR1 PRHDT, CDR2 FYEKMQ (reference sequence). J was trimmed by 4 bases and V by 0 bases; bases with no gene match: 7. In assigning cohorts, the study relied on participant-reported clinical history. The V and J genes are TRBV13 and TRBJ1-6; 9 bases line up with TRBD1. Specimen: PBMCs or T cells enriched from blood (not recorded which). The clonotype originates from a woman aged 60 to 75 who had recovered from COVID-19. DNA for the CDR3: TGTGCCAGCAGCTTAGGTAGGACAGGGGATGGGTATAATTCACCCCTCCACTTT. This gives the protein CASSLGRTGDGYNSPLHF.